This TCR beta chain was recovered during a study of identical twins. Study results and caveats: High-abundance cord blood beta clonotypes had fewer insertions; memory repertoires showed none.

The germline V gene encodes CDR1 SGHTA and CDR2 FQGNSA. V shed 8 bases and J 9 bases; nucleotides not matched to a gene: 9. The CDR3 is made up of 14 amino acids. cDNA carried unique molecular identifiers, and a universal primer site was added by template switching. A single record per CDR3 protein comes from TCRdb applying MiXCR to the 5' RACE reads. Of under 400,000 distinct CDR3 sequences in the sample, 7% to 9.5% were seen once. This clonotype was observed a handful of times. The antigen remains undetermined. The receptor comes from a woman between 45 and 65 years old in good health. Input material: naive T cells sorted from blood. The rearrangement links TRBV7-2 to TRBJ2-1; 11 bases align to TRBD2. This CDR3 reads CASLLAGVTGEQFF. CDR3 DNA sequence: TGTGCCAGCTTACTAGCGGGAGTTACGGGTGAGCAGTTCTTC.